This entry features one T cell receptor (beta chain) sequence. Authors' processing steps: The assay estimated nucleated cells by amplifying reference gene primers. The table came from immunoSEQ multiplex PCR; TCRdb's copy has only in-frame clones and leaves some out. That table is the source of V, J and clone size, and D and trimming were worked out from the DNA. The sample shows about 170,000 clones, 88% of them seen only once. The CDR3 covers 16 residues. Per the germline V gene, CDR1 is MNHEY and CDR2 is SVGAGI. The ends lost 0 bases at V and 4 bases at J; junction bases unmatched: 5. This sample is drawn from a study of blood T cell repertoires in COVID-19. Looking at the study overall: PBMCs, B-cell-depleted T cells, or T cells were the source of the cDNA or gDNA that made up the material.

The chain joins TRBV6-5 to TRBJ2-2; 7 bases line up with TRBD1. Sample: peripheral blood. This sequence originates from a man aged 50 to 60 who had recovered from COVID-19. CDR3 sequence (DNA): TGTGCCAGCAGTTACTCACCAGGGGGTCGCACCGGGGAGCTGTTTTTT. Translating it yields CASSYSPGGRTGELFF.